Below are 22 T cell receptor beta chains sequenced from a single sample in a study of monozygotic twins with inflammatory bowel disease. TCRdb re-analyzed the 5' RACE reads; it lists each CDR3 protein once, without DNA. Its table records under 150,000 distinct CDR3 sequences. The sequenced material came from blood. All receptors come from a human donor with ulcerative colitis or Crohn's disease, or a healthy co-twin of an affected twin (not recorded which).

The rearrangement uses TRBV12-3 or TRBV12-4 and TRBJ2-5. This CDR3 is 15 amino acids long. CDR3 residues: CASSLSENLGETQYF.

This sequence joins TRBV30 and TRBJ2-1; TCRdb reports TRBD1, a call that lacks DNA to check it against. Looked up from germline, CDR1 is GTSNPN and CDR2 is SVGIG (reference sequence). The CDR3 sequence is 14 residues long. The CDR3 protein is CAWSVLQGAYEQFF.

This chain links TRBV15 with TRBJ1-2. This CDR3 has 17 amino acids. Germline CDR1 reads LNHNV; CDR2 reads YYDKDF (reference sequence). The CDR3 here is CATSHTPAGPTNYGYTF.

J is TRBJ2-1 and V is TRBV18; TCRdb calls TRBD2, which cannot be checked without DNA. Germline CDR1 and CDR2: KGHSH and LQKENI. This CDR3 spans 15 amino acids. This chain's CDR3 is CASSPPETSGGEQFF.

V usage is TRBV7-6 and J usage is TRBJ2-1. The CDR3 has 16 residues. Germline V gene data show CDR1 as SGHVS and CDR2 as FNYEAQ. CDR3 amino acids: CASSLDWRNSYNEQFF.

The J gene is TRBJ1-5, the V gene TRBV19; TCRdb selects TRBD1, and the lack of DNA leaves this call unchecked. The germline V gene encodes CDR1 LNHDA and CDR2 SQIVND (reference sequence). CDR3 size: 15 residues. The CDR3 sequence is CASSLGAGYRQPQHF.

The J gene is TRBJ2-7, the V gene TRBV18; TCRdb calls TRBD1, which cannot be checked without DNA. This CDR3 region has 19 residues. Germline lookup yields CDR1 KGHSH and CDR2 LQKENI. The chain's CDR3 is CASSPWVGGENSPTYEQYF.

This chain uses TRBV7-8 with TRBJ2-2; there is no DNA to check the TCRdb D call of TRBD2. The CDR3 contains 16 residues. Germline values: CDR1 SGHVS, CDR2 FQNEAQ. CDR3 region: CASSLEPLVPPGELFF.

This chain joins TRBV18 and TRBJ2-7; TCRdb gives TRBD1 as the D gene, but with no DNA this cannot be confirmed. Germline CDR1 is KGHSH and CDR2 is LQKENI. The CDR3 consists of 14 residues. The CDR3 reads CASSQLQGFGEQYF.

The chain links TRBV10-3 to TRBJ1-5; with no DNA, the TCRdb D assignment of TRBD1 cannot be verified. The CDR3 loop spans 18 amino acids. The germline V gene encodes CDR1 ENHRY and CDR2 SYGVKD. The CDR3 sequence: CAISDYESGQVSNQPQHF.

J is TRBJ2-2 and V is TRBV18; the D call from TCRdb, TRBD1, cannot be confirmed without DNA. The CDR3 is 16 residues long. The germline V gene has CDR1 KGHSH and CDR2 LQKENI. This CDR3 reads CASSPTGSIDTGELFF.

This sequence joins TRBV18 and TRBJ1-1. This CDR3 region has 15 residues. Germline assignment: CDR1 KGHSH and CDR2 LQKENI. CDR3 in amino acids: CASSRSRGENTEAFF.

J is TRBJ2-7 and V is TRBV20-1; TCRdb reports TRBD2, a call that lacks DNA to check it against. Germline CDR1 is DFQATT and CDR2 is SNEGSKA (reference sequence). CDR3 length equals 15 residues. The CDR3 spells CSAETLAGGLYEQYF.

The CDR3 here is CARAGRNTGELFF. The chain joins TRBV2 to TRBJ2-2; TCRdb reports TRBD2, a call that lacks DNA to check it against. The CDR3 is made up of 13 amino acids. Germline-derived CDR1 and CDR2 are SNHLY and FYNNEI.

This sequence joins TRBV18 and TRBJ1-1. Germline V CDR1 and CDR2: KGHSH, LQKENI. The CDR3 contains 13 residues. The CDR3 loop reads CASSPRPNTEAFF.

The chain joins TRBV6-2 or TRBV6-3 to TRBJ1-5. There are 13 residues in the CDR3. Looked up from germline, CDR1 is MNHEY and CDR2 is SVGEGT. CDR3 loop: CASSYDRIQPQHF.

Here the CDR3 reads CASSPRTGGSYEQYF. The rearrangement uses TRBV5-1 and TRBJ2-7; the TCRdb call, TRBD1, lacks DNA for checking. CDR1 and CDR2 (germline): SGHRS, YFSETQ. The CDR3 contains 15 residues.

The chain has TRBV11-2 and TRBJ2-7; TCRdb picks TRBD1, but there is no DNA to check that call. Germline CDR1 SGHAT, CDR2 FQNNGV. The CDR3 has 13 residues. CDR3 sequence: CASSLTAGYEQYF.

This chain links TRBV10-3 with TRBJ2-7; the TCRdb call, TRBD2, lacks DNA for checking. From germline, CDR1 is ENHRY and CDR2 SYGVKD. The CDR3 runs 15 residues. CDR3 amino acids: CAISQHFGTGGEQYF.

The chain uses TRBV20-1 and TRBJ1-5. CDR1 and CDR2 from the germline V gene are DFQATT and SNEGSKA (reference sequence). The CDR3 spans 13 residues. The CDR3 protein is CSATDGYNQPQHF.

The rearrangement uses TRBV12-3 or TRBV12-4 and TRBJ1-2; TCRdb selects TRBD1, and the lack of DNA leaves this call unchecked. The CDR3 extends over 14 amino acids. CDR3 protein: CASSFGRELGGYTF.

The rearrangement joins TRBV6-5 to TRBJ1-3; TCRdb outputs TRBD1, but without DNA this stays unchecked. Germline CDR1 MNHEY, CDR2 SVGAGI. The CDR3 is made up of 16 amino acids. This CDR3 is CASSYTGASSGNTIYF.